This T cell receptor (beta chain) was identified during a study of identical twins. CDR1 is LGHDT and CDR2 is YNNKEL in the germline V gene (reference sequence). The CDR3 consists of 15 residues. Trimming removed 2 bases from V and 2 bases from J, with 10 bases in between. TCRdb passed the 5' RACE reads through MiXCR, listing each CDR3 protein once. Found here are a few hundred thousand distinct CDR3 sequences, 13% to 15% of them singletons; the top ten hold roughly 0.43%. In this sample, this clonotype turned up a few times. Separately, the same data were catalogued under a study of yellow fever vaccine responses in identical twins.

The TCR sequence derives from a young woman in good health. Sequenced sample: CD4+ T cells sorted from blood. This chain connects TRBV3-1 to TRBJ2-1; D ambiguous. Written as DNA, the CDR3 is TGTGCCAGCAGCCAAACGTTCCAACCCTACAATGAGCAGTTCTTC. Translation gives CASSQTFQPYNEQFF.